Shown below are 16 T cell receptor beta chains from a single sample sequenced in a study of cytomegalovirus exposure and HLA in healthy donors. The protocol was immunoSEQ multiplex PCR, while the TCRdb copy is restricted to in-frame clones and leaves out a portion. The sample contains roughly 220,000 clones, around 90% of which appear only once. The sample consisted of PBMCs. The receptors shown here come from a woman between 18 and 29 years old in good health and CMV-seronegative.

The J gene is TRBJ2-2, the V gene TRBV5-1; 7 bases match TRBD1. Germline CDR1 reads SGHRS; CDR2 reads YFSETQ. Trimming at V came to 3 bases and at J to 1 base, leaving 9 bases not matched to a gene. The CDR3 covers 17 residues. The CDR3 reads CASSWRPTGMNTGELFF. CDR3 sequence (DNA): TGCGCCAGCAGCTGGAGACCGACAGGGATGAACACCGGGGAGCTGTTTTTT.

The gene calls are TRBV9 and TRBJ2-2; 12 nucleotides line up with TRBD1. V was clipped by 0 bases and J by 4 bases; unmatched bases: 1. This CDR3 has 16 amino acids. Germline-derived CDR1 and CDR2 are SGDLS and YYNGEE. DNA for the CDR3: TGTGCCAGCAGCGTAGGGGGACAGGGGGCCACCGGGGAGCTGTTTTTT. It encodes CASSVGGQGATGELFF.

The rearrangement uses TRBV4-1 and TRBJ1-5; perhaps TRBD1 as D (6 bases). V lost 3 bases to trimming and J lost 7 bases, with 16 bases between them. Germline CDR1 and CDR2: MGHRA and YSYEKL. CDR3 length equals 15 residues. The CDR3: CASSHATGCGQPQHF. CDR3 in DNA: TGCGCCAGCAGCCACGCGACAGGATGTGGACAGCCCCAGCATTTT.

The chain is built from TRBV2 and TRBJ2-5, with 7 positions matching TRBD1. Germline V gives CDR1 SNHLY, CDR2 FYNNEI. This CDR3 comprises 13 residues. Trimming took 8 bases from V and 2 from J; bases not matched to a gene: 5. The CDR3 loop reads CASEDRTQETQYF. Here the CDR3 DNA reads TGTGCCAGCGAGGACAGGACGCAAGAGACCCAGTACTTC.

J is TRBJ1-1 and V is TRBV30; 9 bases are shared with TRBD1. Germline loops: CDR1 GTSNPN, CDR2 SVGIG (reference sequence). The CDR3 length is 13 residues. V trimming: 3 bases; J trimming: 11 bases; junction bases outside the gene matches: 10. The CDR3 spells CAWRHTGGVSAFF. DNA of the CDR3: TGTGCCTGGAGGCATACAGGGGGCGTCTCGGCTTTCTTT.

This clone was counted a single time. The chain employs TRBV2 and TRBJ2-5; 7 positions agree with TRBD1. This CDR3 has 17 amino acids. Germline CDR1 is SNHLY and CDR2 is FYNNEI. The junction had 13 bases not matched to a gene; V was cut back by 6 bases and J by 0 bases. CDR3 DNA sequence: TGTGCCAGCAGGGGGATCGGACAGGCAATAAACCAAGAGACCCAGTACTTC. This encodes CASRGIGQAINQETQYF.

The V call is TRBV19, the J call TRBJ1-1; D remains unclear. Trimming cost V 6 bases and J 5 bases, with 10 bases left between them. The CDR3 has 12 residues. Germline V lookup: CDR1 LNHDA, CDR2 SQIVND (reference sequence). The CDR3 is CASREGITEAFF. In nucleotides, the CDR3 is TGTGCCAGTAGGGAGGGCATAACTGAAGCTTTCTTT.

This clone was detected only once. The rearrangement links TRBV5-4 to TRBJ2-3; 9 positions agree with TRBD2. The V and J ends lost 1 base and 0 bases, in that order; junction bases with no gene match: 3. Germline-derived CDR1 and CDR2 are SGHNT and YYREEE (reference sequence). The CDR3 is 16 residues long. The CDR3 sequence is CASSLSSGMSTDTQYF. The CDR3 DNA reads as TGTGCCAGCAGCTTGTCTAGCGGGATGAGCACAGATACGCAGTATTTT.

The chain couples TRBV27 to TRBJ2-1; unclear D gene. From germline, CDR1 is MNHEY and CDR2 SMNVEV (reference sequence). The CDR3 is 15 amino acids. V was clipped by 7 bases and J by 2 bases, with 15 bases between them. The chain's CDR3 is CASTRDINAYNEQFF. CDR3 bases: TGTGCCAGCACCCGAGACATAAATGCCTACAATGAGCAGTTCTTC.

In its sample, this clone was seen once. The chain combines TRBV14 with TRBJ2-1; 7 bases map to TRBD2. Germline lookup yields CDR1 SGHDN and CDR2 FVKESK. With V trimmed by 5 bases and J by 2 bases, 12 bases remained unmatched. This CDR3 comprises 17 residues. This chain's CDR3 is CASSYPSGLAAYNEQFF. The CDR3 DNA follows: TGTGCCAGCAGCTATCCGAGCGGTCTAGCGGCCTACAATGAGCAGTTCTTC.

The J gene is TRBJ2-7, the V gene TRBV7-8; 8 bases map to TRBD1. This CDR3 comprises 15 residues. Germline-derived CDR1 and CDR2 are SGHVS and FQNEAQ. V dropped 4 bases and J dropped 3; count of bases not matched to a gene: 8. In DNA, the CDR3 is TGTGCCAGCAGCTCACGCAGGGACAGGCACTACGAGCAGTACTTC. This translates into CASSSRRDRHYEQYF.

V gene TRBV5-1 combines with J gene TRBJ1-4; TRBD1 aligns across 8 bases. The CDR3 contains 13 residues. Germline trimming cut 4 bases from V and 10 bases from J; bases unmatched to any gene: 6. The germline V gene encodes CDR1 SGHRS and CDR2 YFSETQ. CDR3: CASSPATGGKLFF. The DNA for the CDR3 is TGCGCCAGCAGCCCCGCCACAGGGGGAAAACTGTTTTTT.

CDR3 in DNA: TGTGCCAGCAGCTTAACAGGGAGAGGGGGTGAAAAACTGTTTTTT. Amino acid sequence: CASSLTGRGGEKLFF. The chain uses TRBV5-4 and TRBJ1-4; a possible D gene is TRBD1 (6 bases). The ends were cut back, 2 bases at V and 7 bases at J, with 15 bases in the middle. This CDR3 region has 15 residues. Germline loops: CDR1 SGHNT, CDR2 YYREEE (reference sequence).

V is TRBV6-6 and J is TRBJ2-7, with D tentatively TRBD2 (6 bases). This CDR3 region has 14 residues. CDR1 and CDR2 (germline): MNHNY, SVGAGI (reference sequence). The V gene lost 8 bases and the J gene lost 4 bases, with 18 bases spanning the gap. The CDR3 is CASSPPAGGYEQYF. CDR3 coding DNA: TGTGCCAGCTCCCCCCCCGCCGGGGGATACGAGCAGTACTTC.

This clone was seen a single time. The chain employs TRBV19 and TRBJ1-1; D may be TRBD1 (6 bases). Germline loops: CDR1 LNHDA, CDR2 SQIVND (reference sequence). V shed 8 bases and J shed 1 base, with 17 bases lying between them. This CDR3 comprises 15 residues. The CDR3 coding sequence is TGTGCCAGTTCACACCGGGGACAAAGGAACACTGAAGCTTTCTTT. It encodes CASSHRGQRNTEAFF.

The gene calls are TRBV5-4 and TRBJ1-2; D might be TRBD1 (5 bases). V lost 5 bases and J lost 0, with 11 bases in between. The CDR3 loop spans 14 amino acids. Looked up from germline, CDR1 is SGHNT and CDR2 is YYREEE (reference sequence). CDR3 amino acids: CASRRQGPNYGYTF. CDR3 nucleotides: TGTGCCAGCAGGAGGCAGGGCCCTAACTATGGCTACACCTTC.